These T cell receptor beta chains were read from a single sample in a study of Graves' ophthalmopathy and Graves' hyperthyroidism. A single record per CDR3 protein comes from TCRdb applying MiXCR to the multiplex PCR reads. The sample records approximately 1.2 million distinct CDR3 sequences, less than 45% being singletons. Sequenced material: peripheral blood or thyroid tissue (not recorded which). The receptors were sampled from an adult man with Graves' hyperthyroidism. Both conserved end residues are part of each CDR3. Each record gives: D gene, V gene, clone size, J gene, CDR3 protein, CDR3 DNA. A D gene is named only where the DNA matches it firmly. Rows give clone size only sometimes, using once, few, many, or a class for an expanded clone.

TRBD1	TRBV6-5	few	TRBJ2-5	CASSRNRGETQYF	TGTGCCAGCAGTCGAAACAGGGGAGAGACCCAGTACTTC
NA	TRBV29-1	NA	TRBJ1-5	CSSWEQGTQPQHF	TGCAGCAGTTGGGAACAGGGAACTCAGCCCCAGCATTTT
TRBD2	TRBV29-1	many	TRBJ2-7	CSAEGLAAHEQYF	TGCAGCGCTGAGGGACTAGCGGCCCACGAGCAGTACTTC
NA	TRBV9	once	TRBJ1-1	CASSSREGGPALNTEAFF	TGTGCCAGCAGCTCCCGTGAAGGGGGGCCCGCATTGAACACTGAAGCTTTCTTT
NA	TRBV7-8	NA	TRBJ2-7	CAWSVGGRFYEQYF	TGTGCCTGGAGTGTCGGGGGGCGGTTCTACGAGCAGTACTTC
NA	TRBV2	NA	TRBJ2-7	CASRGSQASEQYF	TGTGCCAGCAGAGGGAGCCAGGCTAGCGAGCAGTACTTC
NA	TRBV5-6	many	TRBJ1-5	CASSLWKRNQPQHF	TGTGCCAGCAGCTTGTGGAAGCGCAATCAGCCCCAGCATTTT
NA	TRBV20-1	NA	TRBJ1-2	CSARAGGAGYTF	TGCAGTGCTAGAGCAGGAGGGGCTGGCTACACCTTC
NA	TRBV7-6	NA	TRBJ2-2	CASSADWTANTGELFF	TGTGCCAGCAGCGCCGACTGGACAGCGAACACCGGGGAGCTGTTTTTT
NA	TRBV5-6	NA	TRBJ1-2	CASSSLAGGGYTF	TGTGCCAGCAGCTCACTGGCGGGTGGTGGCTACACCTTC
NA	TRBV12-3/TRBV12-4	many	TRBJ1-1	CASSLQGLDTEAFF	TGTGCCAGCAGTTTACAGGGTTTGGACACTGAAGCTTTCTTT
NA	TRBV11-1	NA	TRBJ2-7	CASSVLPSADEQYF	TGTGCCAGCAGCGTACTACCCTCCGCCGACGAGCAGTACTTC
NA	TRBV9	NA	TRBJ1-3	CASRRDPDSGNTIYF	TGTGCCAGCAGACGGGATCCAGACTCTGGAAACACCATATATTTT
TRBD1	TRBV13	many	TRBJ1-4	CASSERDSVAEKLFF	TGTGCCAGCAGCGAAAGGGACAGCGTCGCTGAAAAACTGTTTTTT
NA	TRBV27	NA	TRBJ1-5	CASSLSYRNQPQHF	TGTGCCAGCAGTTTATCTTACAGAAATCAGCCCCAGCATTTT
NA	TRBV7-2	once	TRBJ1-4	CASSLGPVEYEKLFF	TGTGCCAGCAGCTTAGGACCGGTGGAGTATGAAAAACTGTTTTTT
NA	TRBV12-3/TRBV12-4	few	TRBJ1-3	CASRTGTVGNTIYF	TGTGCCAGCAGGACCGGGACCGTGGGAAACACCATATATTTT
NA	TRBV20-1	few	TRBJ2-7	CSATAGSGLYEQYF	TGCAGTGCTACCGCGGGGTCCGGTCTCTACGAGCAGTACTTC
NA	TRBV27	few	TRBJ2-5	CASRGAKRETQYF	TGTGCCAGCCGGGGGGCAAAGCGAGAGACCCAGTACTTC
NA	TRBV7-8	once	TRBJ1-1	CASSARHGLNTEAFF	TGTGCCAGCAGCGCCCGACACGGGTTGAACACTGAAGCTTTCTTT
NA	TRBV7-9	NA	TRBJ1-4	CASSSSRDSWEKLFF	TGTGCCAGCAGCTCCTCGAGAGACAGTTGGGAAAAACTGTTTTTT
NA	TRBV7-8	few	TRBJ2-2	CASSTLNLGTGELFF	TGTGCCAGCAGCACACTGAACTTAGGGACCGGGGAGCTGTTTTTT
NA	TRBV6-4	few	TRBJ2-7	CASRPLADYEQYF	TGTGCCAGCAGACCCCTCGCTGACTACGAGCAGTACTTC
NA	TRBV30	few	TRBJ2-5	CAWSTPPETQYF	TGTGCCTGGAGTACTCCTCCGGAGACCCAGTACTTC
NA	TRBV7-9	many	TRBJ2-5	CASSLMQGSQETQYF	TGTGCCAGCAGCTTAATGCAGGGCTCTCAAGAGACCCAGTACTTC
NA	TRBV2	many	TRBJ1-1	CASSERAATEAFF	TGTGCCAGCAGTGAAAGGGCGGCCACTGAAGCTTTCTTT
TRBD2	TRBV25-1	NA	TRBJ2-5	CASWGLAGVKTQYF	TGTGCCAGCTGGGGACTAGCGGGAGTAAAGACCCAGTACTTC
TRBD1	TRBV7-9	NA	TRBJ1-4	CASSLVGQGETNEKLFF	TGTGCCAGCAGCTTAGTGGGACAGGGAGAAACTAATGAAAAACTGTTTTTT
TRBD1	TRBV6-5	many	TRBJ1-4	CASSESEGAREKLFF	TGTGCCAGCAGTGAATCTGAGGGGGCGCGTGAAAAACTGTTTTTT
NA	TRBV24-1	few	TRBJ1-1	CATSDPPDTEAFF	TGTGCCACCAGTGATCCACCAGACACTGAAGCTTTCTTT
NA	TRBV19	NA	TRBJ2-1	CASSIYSRERNNEQFF	TGTGCCAGTAGTATATATAGCCGGGAGAGAAACAATGAGCAGTTCTTC
NA	TRBV4-3	few	TRBJ2-7	CASSQESKSPWGREQYF	TGCGCCAGCAGCCAAGAATCTAAGTCGCCATGGGGCCGCGAGCAGTACTTC
TRBD1	TRBV29-1	many	TRBJ1-5	CSVTTGLNQPQHF	TGCAGCGTCACGACAGGGCTTAATCAGCCCCAGCATTTT
NA	TRBV5-6	NA	TRBJ1-6	CASSPRSANSGPLHF	TGTGCCAGCAGCCCCCGGTCCGCGAATTCGGGACCCCTCCACTTT
NA	TRBV15	many	TRBJ2-7	CATSSRASTGEQYF	TGTGCCACCAGCTCCCGGGCCAGCACTGGCGAGCAGTACTTC
NA	TRBV12-3/TRBV12-4	once	TRBJ2-7	CASSLDSVGEQYF	TGTGCCAGCAGTTTAGACAGCGTAGGGGAGCAGTACTTC
TRBD2	TRBV24-1	NA	TRBJ2-5	CATSEGGGIQTQYF	TGTGCCACCAGTGAAGGCGGGGGGATACAGACCCAGTACTTC
NA	TRBV7-9	NA	TRBJ2-2	CASSPPGAGELFF	TGTGCCAGCAGCCCCCCCGGGGCCGGGGAGCTGTTTTTT
NA	TRBV7-8	NA	TRBJ1-2	CASSSPQNWGYYGYTF	TGTGCCAGCAGCTCCCCACAGAACTGGGGGTACTATGGCTACACCTTC
NA	TRBV10-2	many	TRBJ2-7	CASSELVGVGYEQYF	TGCGCCAGCAGTGAGTTGGTGGGGGTAGGCTACGAGCAGTACTTC
TRBD2	TRBV29-1	many	TRBJ2-2	CSRWTSRSTGELFF	TGCAGCCGATGGACTAGCAGAAGCACCGGGGAGCTGTTTTTT
TRBD1	TRBV9	many	TRBJ1-2	CASSALDAGGHGYTF	TGTGCCAGCAGCGCCTTAGACGCAGGGGGCCATGGCTACACCTTC
NA	TRBV29-1	few	TRBJ1-1	CSVAGRLNTEAFF	TGCAGCGTTGCGGGACGGCTGAACACTGAAGCTTTCTTT
TRBD1	TRBV4-2	NA	TRBJ1-4	CASSQTTGAGEKLFF	TGTGCCAGCAGCCAAACGACAGGGGCGGGGGAAAAACTGTTTTTT
NA	TRBV20-1	NA	TRBJ1-5	CSARRMGLLIQPQHF	TGCAGTGCTAGACGGATGGGTCTGTTGATACAGCCCCAGCATTTT
TRBD1	TRBV4-1	NA	TRBJ1-2	CASSQGSGTGGGYGYTF	TGCGCCAGCAGCCAAGGGTCCGGGACAGGGGGCGGCTATGGCTACACCTTC
NA	TRBV6-5	many	TRBJ1-5	CASSLQGTHQPQHF	TGTGCCAGCAGCCTCCAGGGAACCCATCAGCCCCAGCATTTT
NA	TRBV5-5	NA	TRBJ2-3	CASSSQGGSTDTQYF	TGTGCCAGCAGCTCGCAGGGGGGAAGCACAGATACGCAGTATTTT
NA	TRBV10-3	few	TRBJ2-7	CASSSRTGNSYEQYF	TGTGCCAGCAGTTCCCGGACGGGGAACTCCTACGAGCAGTACTTC
NA	TRBV30	NA	TRBJ2-5	CAWSVQGQETQYF	TGTGCCTGGAGTGTGCAGGGCCAAGAGACCCAGTACTTC
NA	TRBV11-2	NA	TRBJ2-5	CASSLRTKGGTQETQYF	TGTGCCAGCAGCTTAAGAACCAAAGGCGGGACCCAAGAGACCCAGTACTTC
NA	TRBV3-1	few	TRBJ1-6	CASSQDAGHYNSPLHF	TGTGCCAGCAGCCAAGACGCGGGACACTATAATTCACCCCTCCACTTT
NA	TRBV20-1	many	TRBJ2-7	CSAAQGIEQYF	TGCAGTGCAGCCCAGGGGATCGAGCAGTACTTC
TRBD1	TRBV24-1	many	TRBJ2-7	CATSGTGGRDEQYF	TGTGCCACCAGTGGTACAGGGGGTAGGGACGAGCAGTACTTC
NA	TRBV7-6	NA	TRBJ1-3	CASSPGDGYGYTIYF	TGTGCCAGCAGTCCAGGGGACGGCTATGGCTACACCATATATTTT